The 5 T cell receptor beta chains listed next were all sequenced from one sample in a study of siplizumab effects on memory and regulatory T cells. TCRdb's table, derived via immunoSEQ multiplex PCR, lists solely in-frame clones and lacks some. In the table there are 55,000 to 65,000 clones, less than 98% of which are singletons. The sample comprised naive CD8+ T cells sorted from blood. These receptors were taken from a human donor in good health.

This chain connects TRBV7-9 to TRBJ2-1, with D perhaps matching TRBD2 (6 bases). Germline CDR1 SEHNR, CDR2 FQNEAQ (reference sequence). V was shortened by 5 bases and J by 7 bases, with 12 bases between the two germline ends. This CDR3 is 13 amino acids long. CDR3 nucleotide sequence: TGTGCCAGCAGCCCGGAGGGAGAAAATGAGCAGTTCTTC. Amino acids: CASSPEGENEQFF.

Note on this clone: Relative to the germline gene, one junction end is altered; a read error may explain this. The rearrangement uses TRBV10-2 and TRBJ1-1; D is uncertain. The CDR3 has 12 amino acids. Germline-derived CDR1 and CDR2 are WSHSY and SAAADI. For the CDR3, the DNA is TGCGCCAGCCGGGTGGGGAACGCTGAAGCTTTCTTT. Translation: CASRVGNAEAFF.

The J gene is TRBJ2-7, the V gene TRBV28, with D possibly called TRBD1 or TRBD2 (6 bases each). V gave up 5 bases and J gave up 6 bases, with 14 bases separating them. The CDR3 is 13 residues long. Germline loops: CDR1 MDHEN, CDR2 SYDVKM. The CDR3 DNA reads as TGTGCCAGCAGTCTCCGGGGGCGCCTCGAGCAGTACTTC. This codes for CASSLRGRLEQYF. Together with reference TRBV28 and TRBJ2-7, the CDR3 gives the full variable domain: DVKVTQSSRYLVKRTGEKVFLECVQDMDHENMFWYRQDPGLGLRLIYFSYDVKMKEKGDIPEGYSVSREKKERFSLILESASTNQTSMYLCASSLRGRLEQYFGPGTRLTVT.

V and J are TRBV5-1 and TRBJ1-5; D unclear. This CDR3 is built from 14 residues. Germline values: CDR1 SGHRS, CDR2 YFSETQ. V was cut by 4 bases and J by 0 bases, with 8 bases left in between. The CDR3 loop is CASSPGASNQPQHF. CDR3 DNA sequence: TGCGCCAGCAGCCCGGGAGCTAGCAATCAGCCCCAGCATTTT.

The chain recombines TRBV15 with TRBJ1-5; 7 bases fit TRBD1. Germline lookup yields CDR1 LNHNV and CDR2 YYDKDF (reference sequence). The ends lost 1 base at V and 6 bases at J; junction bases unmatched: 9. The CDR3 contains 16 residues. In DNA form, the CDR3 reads TGTGCCACCAGCAGAGCCGACGACAGGGCGGTTCAGCCCCAGCATTTT. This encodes CATSRADDRAVQPQHF. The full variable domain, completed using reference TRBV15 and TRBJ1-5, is DAMVIQNPRYQVTQFGKPVTLSCSQTLNHNVMYWYQQKSSQAPKLLFHYYDKDFNNEADTPDNFQSRRPNTSFCFLDIRSPGLGDTAMYLCATSRADDRAVQPQHFGDGTRLSIL.